This is a list of T cell receptor beta chains from one sample in a study of response to subunit inactivated influenza vaccine. In TCRdb, the RT-PCR reads were re-called with MiXCR into one record per CDR3 protein. The sample has about 300,000 distinct CDR3 sequences; roughly 20% are singletons. This specimen was PBMCs from blood, taken 21 months after vaccination. The receptors come from a man between 50 and 75 years old who received an inactivated influenza vaccine. CDR3s include the opening cysteine and the closing phenylalanine or tryptophan. Clone size is shown for a subset of rows, as once, few, many or a class of expanded clone.

CDR3 protein: CASSPSLQETQYF; J gene: TRBJ2-5; V gene: TRBV18; clone size: -
CDR3 protein: CASSSSPLPNTGELFF; J gene: TRBJ2-2; V gene: TRBV5-1; clone size: -
CDR3 protein: CASSFGGNTEAFF; J gene: TRBJ1-1; V gene: TRBV7-9; clone size: many
CDR3 protein: CASTDRKNEKLFF; J gene: TRBJ1-4; V gene: TRBV10-3; clone size: -
CDR3 protein: CASSPGANYGYTF; J gene: TRBJ1-2; V gene: TRBV3-1; clone size: many
CDR3 protein: CASSAPPEGGGYTF; J gene: TRBJ1-2; V gene: TRBV9; clone size: few
CDR3 protein: CASSLGLSMNTEAFF; J gene: TRBJ1-1; V gene: TRBV28; clone size: -
CDR3 protein: CASSPHRTPLGELFF; J gene: TRBJ2-2; V gene: TRBV11-2; clone size: few
CDR3 protein: CASSLRGTEAFF; J gene: TRBJ1-1; V gene: TRBV5-1; clone size: many
CDR3 protein: CASSQDGWKAEAFF; J gene: TRBJ1-1; V gene: TRBV3-1; clone size: -
CDR3 protein: CSARARTGNTEAFF; J gene: TRBJ1-1; V gene: TRBV20-1; clone size: -
CDR3 protein: CAWGSGNTIYF; J gene: TRBJ1-3; V gene: TRBV30; clone size: -
CDR3 protein: CASSIGYGQRTRNTIYF; J gene: TRBJ1-3; V gene: TRBV19; clone size: -
CDR3 protein: CASSIRDRGGYTF; J gene: TRBJ1-2; V gene: TRBV5-6; clone size: few
CDR3 protein: CASSYSRNSYYGYTF; J gene: TRBJ1-2; V gene: TRBV6-5; clone size: -